The 11 T cell receptor beta chains below were found in one sample sequenced in a study of cytomegalovirus exposure and HLA in healthy donors. 60 Vbeta and 13 Jbeta primers were used in PCR. The protocol was immunoSEQ multiplex PCR, while the TCRdb copy is restricted to in-frame clones and leaves out a portion. The sample lists around 190,000 clones; around 79% were seen once. What was sequenced was PBMCs. The source of these receptors is a woman younger than 45 in good health and CMV-seropositive.

The chain combines TRBV28 with TRBJ1-2; 8 bases fit TRBD1. Per germline, CDR1 MDHEN and CDR2 SYDVKM. The V and J ends lost 2 bases and 8 bases, in that order; junction bases with no gene match: 7. CDR3 length: 14 residues. The CDR3 protein is CASSLPQGGKGYTF. The CDR3 DNA is TGTGCCAGCAGTTTACCACAGGGGGGGAAGGGCTACACCTTC.

The V call is TRBV27, the J call TRBJ2-1; 9 bases fit TRBD1. Germline CDR1 MNHEY, CDR2 SMNVEV (reference sequence). This CDR3 has 18 residues. The V and J ends lost 5 bases and 4 bases, in that order; junction bases with no gene match: 15. The CDR3 sequence is CASSLSYRGQAWYNEQFF. CDR3 DNA sequence: TGTGCCAGCAGTCTCTCCTACAGGGGGCAGGCGTGGTACAATGAGCAGTTCTTC.

This chain uses TRBV7-8 with TRBJ2-5, with D maybe TRBD2 (6 bases). The CDR3 length is 15 residues. In germline, CDR1 is SGHVS, CDR2 FQNEAQ. With 1 base removed from V and 5 bases from J, the gap between germline ends came to 14 bases. CDR3 protein: CASSLGGTLGETQYF. In DNA, the CDR3 is TGTGCCAGCAGCTTAGGTGGGACTCTGGGGGAGACCCAGTACTTC.

This clone was detected only once. V gene TRBV11-2 combines with J gene TRBJ2-3, with 9 bases matching TRBD2. Per the germline V gene, CDR1 is SGHAT and CDR2 is FQNNGV. Trimming cost V 1 base and J 4 bases; bases outside gene matches: 9. This CDR3 is built from 17 residues. DNA for the CDR3: TGTGCCAGCAGCTTAGTACGCCTAGCGGGGTTTGCAGATACGCAGTATTTT. This encodes CASSLVRLAGFADTQYF.

This sequence joins TRBV7-9 and TRBJ1-1, with a weak D call TRBD1 (6 bases). Germline-derived CDR1 and CDR2 are SEHNR and FQNEAQ (reference sequence). V dropped 2 bases and J dropped 5 bases, with 9 bases sitting between them. The CDR3 has 13 residues. CDR3 in amino acids: CASSLKGVTEAFF. CDR3 bases: TGTGCCAGCAGCTTAAAGGGGGTGACTGAAGCTTTCTTT.

The genes are TRBV27 and TRBJ1-6; D is unresolved. This CDR3 contains 19 residues. Trimming took 4 bases from V and 7 from J, leaving 26 bases between them. The germline V gene encodes CDR1 MNHEY and CDR2 SMNVEV (reference sequence). In nucleotides, the CDR3 is TGTGCCAGCAGTTCTCCTCTGAATTCACAAGGATGGAGGAATTCACCCCTCCACTTT. It is translated as CASSSPLNSQGWRNSPLHF.

The chain carries TRBV9 and TRBJ1-3, with a weak D call TRBD1 (6 bases). Germline CDR1 and CDR2: SGDLS and YYNGEE. The V gene lost 3 bases and the J gene lost 0 bases, with 13 bases spanning the gap. This CDR3 is built from 16 residues. CDR3 in DNA: TGTGCCAGCAGCGCCTCGACAGGATTCTCTGGAAACACCATATATTTT. This gives the protein CASSASTGFSGNTIYF.

This chain connects TRBV5-6 to TRBJ2-7; 8 nucleotides agree with TRBD2. The length of the CDR3 is 14 residues. J was trimmed by 1 base and V by 2 bases; bases with no gene match: 2. Looked up from germline, CDR1 is SGHDT and CDR2 is YYEEEE. CDR3 DNA sequence: TGTGCCAGCAGCTTCGGGGGGGGGTCCTACGAGCAGTACTTC. It translates to CASSFGGGSYEQYF.

The J gene is TRBJ1-6, the V gene TRBV10-1; D is possibly TRBD1 (5 bases). V was pared by 8 bases and J by 8 bases, with 13 bases between. Per germline, CDR1 WNHNN and CDR2 SYGVQD (reference sequence). The CDR3 covers 13 residues. The CDR3 loop reads CASASGWDSPLHF. In DNA, the CDR3 is TGCGCCAGCGCTTCAGGGTGGGATTCACCCCTCCACTTT.

The chain links TRBV4-1 to TRBJ2-5; TRBD1 matches at 8 bases. The trim removed 6 bases at V and 5 bases at J, leaving 5 bases unmatched. The CDR3 runs 13 residues. Germline values: CDR1 MGHRA, CDR2 YSYEKL. The CDR3 DNA reads as TGCGCCAGCAGTCTCACAGGGGGGGAGACCCAGTACTTC. Protein product: CASSLTGGETQYF.

This clone turned up a few times. The chain recombines TRBV7-2 with TRBJ2-2; 10 bases agree with TRBD1. Germline-derived CDR1 and CDR2 are SGHTA and FQGNSA. The CDR3 is 17 residues long. Trimming removed 5 bases from V and 5 bases from J; junction bases left unmatched: 11. The CDR3 loop reads CASSPLLLGQGTGELFF. DNA of the CDR3: TGTGCCAGCAGCCCCCTGCTATTGGGACAGGGGACCGGGGAGCTGTTTTTT.